This T cell receptor (beta chain) was found in a study of T cells after yellow fever vaccination (dated by TCRdb to between 2017 and 2020). Background for the entire study: The SMART-Seq v4 Ultra Low Input RNA kit was used to prepare libraries from fractions with low cell numbers. Bulk TCR alpha and beta repertoires were sequenced longitudinally to track T-cell clones before and after primary and booster YFV17D yellow fever vaccination. Two healthy male donors made up the cohort, one aged 18 to 30 years and the other aged 30 to 40 years. Blood was collected at multiple timepoints before and after primary and secondary immunization, and bulk PBMC replicates and cell subsets were isolated.

The paper as a whole reports these results and caveats: Only a couple of donors were included in the study, so the extent to which the findings can be generalized is limited. Computational filtering was needed because FACS-sorted repertoires could contain abundant contaminating clonotypes from the bulk population. A small share of clonotypes occurred in both CD4 and CD8 compartments, likely arising from convergent recombination. The secondary T-cell response was weaker than the primary response but faster, peaking on day 5 instead of day 15. Most clones expanded after primary vaccination (approximately 96% of CD4 and 88% of CD8) were re-detected after the booster, suggesting that broad memory maintenance occurred.

As to this clonotype: Its antigen remains undetermined. No base quality information exists; no much larger clone differs at one position.

CDR1 is given as SGHDT and CDR2 as YYEEEE, both from the germline V gene. Its CDR3 holds 15 amino acids, cysteine through phenylalanine. Just the 45-base CDR3 DNA is kept, in frame starting at base 1. Trimming accounts for 4 bases at V and 6 bases at J, while the number of junction bases matched to no gene is 12. For sequencing, an Illumina NovaSeq 6000 was employed. TCR cDNA was synthesized by 5'RACE template switching, through which a universal primer site and unique molecular identifiers were introduced. Priming for cDNA synthesis came from both the TCR alpha and TCR beta constant segments. Library amplification used two PCR steps, and the second PCR step added sample barcodes and sequencing adapters. Libraries were sequenced on Illumina HiSeq 2500 (2x100 bp) or NovaSeq (2x150 bp). The paper's data handling went like this. Reads were demultiplexed and collapsed into UMI consensus sequences with MIGEC, and V(D)J alignment was performed with MiXCR. Vaccine-responding clonotypes were defined with edgeR using replicate PBMC samples, requiring FDR below 0.01 and a log2 fold change above 5 up to day 15. Each bulk clonotype was labeled CD4 or CD8 based on which sequenced repertoire, CD4 or CD8, contained the clonotype at higher abundance. TCRdb reworked the public reads: Q25 trimming with fastp, MiXCR clone assembly, productive beta chains retained. When rows share a CDR3 protein, they turn into one entry using the most common DNA and genes. The V and J calls here are based on TCRdb, not the publication. The sample table shows 250,000 to 400,000 distinct CDR3 sequences, and 4.1% are seen once. Jointly, the top ten make up approximately 25% of the sample.

According to the study, the label for this sample's treatment or condition signals: live attenuated yellow fever vaccine strain. At each blood-draw timepoint, two biological replicates of bulk PBMCs were obtained. A standard Ficoll-Paque protocol was used to isolate PBMCs from peripheral blood. RNA was extracted with TriZol from bulk PBMCs, CD4 and CD8 fractions, and dextramer-positive and dextramer-negative fractions. The sequencing here drew on PBMCs, taken 5 days after the yellow fever booster vaccination. This TCR came from a man between 18 and 35 years old who received the YFV17D yellow fever vaccine. The sequence is built from TRBV5-6 and TRBJ2-5; 7 bases in between match TRBD2. CDR3 sequence: CASSRISGREKTQYF. The sequenced DNA is TGTGCCAGCAGCCGGATTAGCGGGCGCGAGAAGACCCAGTACTTC.